This TCR beta chain came from a study of cytomegalovirus exposure and HLA in healthy donors. General study findings and limits: The authors considered a cluster of highly shared sequence variants likely to be a sequencing artifact. The classifier was said to identify cytomegalovirus status with high specificity and sensitivity. In a later analysis, several top co-occurrence clusters appeared linked to parvovirus B19, influenza, CMV and Epstein-Barr virus. In a later analysis, an Asian-associated ancestry cluster reportedly showed fewer N-insertions than the approximately 700-donor mean.

In its sample, this clone was seen a few times. The antigen is unknown. Germline V gives CDR1 MDHEN, CDR2 SYDVKM. The CDR3 has 14 amino acids. Trimming took 7 bases from V and 4 from J, leaving 11 bases between them. Use of 60 Vbeta and 13 Jbeta primers characterized the PCR. Libraries were prepared by immunoSEQ multiplex PCR; TCRdb keeps only in-frame clonotypes and omits some of them. The sample records fewer than 140,000 clones, 82% being singletons. This receptor was taken from a man aged 50-60 years in good health and CMV-seronegative. Sequencing was done on a sample of PBMCs. This chain uses TRBV28 with TRBJ1-6; D not resolved. The CDR3 DNA sequence: TGTGCCAGCATCAAAGGAGGATATAATTCACCCCTCCACTTT. Its translation: CASIKGGYNSPLHF.